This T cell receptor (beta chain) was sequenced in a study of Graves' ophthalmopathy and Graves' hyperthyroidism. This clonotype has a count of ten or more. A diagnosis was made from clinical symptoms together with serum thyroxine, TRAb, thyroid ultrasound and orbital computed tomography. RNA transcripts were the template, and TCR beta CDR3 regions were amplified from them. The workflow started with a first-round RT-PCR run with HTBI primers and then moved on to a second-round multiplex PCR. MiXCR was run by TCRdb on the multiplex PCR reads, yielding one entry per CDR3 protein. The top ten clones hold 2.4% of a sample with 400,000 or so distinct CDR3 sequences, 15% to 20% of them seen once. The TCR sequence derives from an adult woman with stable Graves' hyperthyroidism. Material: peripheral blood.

DNA of the CDR3: TGTGCCAGTAGTAGGGGAAGGGACGGCGCTTTCTTT. It codes for CASSRGRDGAFF. This chain uses TRBV19 with TRBJ1-1, with D perhaps matching TRBD1 (5 bases). The germline CDR1 and CDR2 sequences are LNHDA and SQIVND (reference sequence). The V and J ends lost 4 bases and 11 bases respectively, with 14 bases between them. This CDR3 contains 12 residues.